This is a list of T cell receptor beta chains from one sample in a study of cytomegalovirus exposure and HLA in healthy donors. Generated by immunoSEQ multiplex PCR, the TCRdb table keeps only in-frame clones and is missing some. The sample carries 120,000 or so clones, under 70% recorded once. The sequencing input was PBMCs. The receptors derive from a young man in good health and CMV-seronegative. The CDR3 runs from the conserved cysteine through the conserved F or W. Fields, in order: clone size, V gene, J gene, CDR3 protein. Some rows mark clone size as missing; the rest say once, few, many or name a class of expanded clone.

size: -
V: TRBV5-4
J: TRBJ1-1
CDR3: CASSLPGNRGISEAFF

size: once
V: TRBV2
J: TRBJ2-7
CDR3: CASSEFLEQYF

size: -
V: TRBV6-5
J: TRBJ2-4
CDR3: CASSSPTLAKNIQYF

size: -
V: TRBV19
J: TRBJ2-1
CDR3: CASSTIPAGGPYNEQFF

size: -
V: TRBV5-1
J: TRBJ1-2
CDR3: CASSSPGQGASKPNYGYTF

size: -
V: TRBV30
J: TRBJ1-3
CDR3: CAWAGGWNTIYF

size: -
V: TRBV9
J: TRBJ1-3
CDR3: CASSGQTGFSGNTIYF

size: -
V: TRBV30
J: TRBJ1-5
CDR3: CAWSGRRDQPQHF

size: -
V: TRBV10-3
J: TRBJ2-1
CDR3: CAISESGLAGAAYNEQFF

size: -
V: TRBV6-5
J: TRBJ2-3
CDR3: CASSYGLMSTDTQYF

size: -
V: TRBV19
J: TRBJ1-2
CDR3: CATGTGVNYGYTF

size: -
V: TRBV7-9
J: TRBJ1-2
CDR3: CASSLDQGASGYTF

size: few
V: TRBV5-1
J: TRBJ1-2
CDR3: CASSPRQGTYGYTF

size: few
V: TRBV2
J: TRBJ2-5
CDR3: CASSEATGGRETQYF

size: -
V: TRBV7-6
J: TRBJ1-5
CDR3: CASSLEAGSYQPQHF

size: few
V: TRBV28
J: TRBJ1-5
CDR3: CATDQTGPNQPQHF

size: -
V: TRBV7-9
J: TRBJ1-2
CDR3: CASSHEGARSYGYTF

size: -
V: TRBV29-1
J: TRBJ1-5
CDR3: CSVEGTGNQPQHF

size: few
V: TRBV30
J: TRBJ2-3
CDR3: CAWSPGGDTQYF

size: once
V: TRBV30
J: TRBJ2-3
CDR3: CARSGLAGGNTDTQYF

size: once
V: TRBV28
J: TRBJ1-5
CDR3: CASRGQLNQPQHF

size: -
V: TRBV23-1
J: TRBJ2-3
CDR3: CASSPHRLGGDTQYF

size: -
V: TRBV18
J: TRBJ2-5
CDR3: CASSFPGQVQETQYF

size: -
V: TRBV19
J: TRBJ2-3
CDR3: CASSMIAGGPDTQYF

size: -
V: TRBV7-9
J: TRBJ2-2
CDR3: CASSSIGQTATGELFF

size: -
V: TRBV15
J: -
CDR3: CATSRDRQGYEQYF

size: once
V: TRBV6-1
J: TRBJ1-1
CDR3: CASSEYDRNTEAFF

size: -
V: TRBV5-6
J: TRBJ2-3
CDR3: CASSSDSLVTDTQYF

size: -
V: TRBV20-1
J: TRBJ2-3
CDR3: CSAARDTQYF

size: -
V: TRBV19
J: TRBJ1-3
CDR3: CASSPRASSGNTIYF

size: -
V: TRBV28
J: TRBJ2-1
CDR3: CASSRSMISNEQFF

size: -
V: TRBV29-1
J: TRBJ1-1
CDR3: CSGRSTQNTEAFF

size: few
V: TRBV28
J: TRBJ2-7
CDR3: CASSPQTSGRVNEQYF

size: -
V: TRBV29-1
J: TRBJ1-2
CDR3: CSVEQGPGYTF

size: -
V: TRBV2
J: TRBJ2-3
CDR3: CASRRLAGEDTQYF

size: -
V: TRBV7-9
J: TRBJ2-3
CDR3: CASSLGLAGAVDTQYF

size: -
V: TRBV6-5
J: TRBJ2-7
CDR3: CASSYIGQYYEQYF

size: few
V: TRBV30
J: TRBJ1-5
CDR3: CAWTTGNQPQHF

size: -
V: TRBV10-3
J: TRBJ2-5
CDR3: CAISHDGTAEETQYF

size: -
V: TRBV9
J: TRBJ2-2
CDR3: CASSVGPLVRTGELFF

size: few
V: TRBV27
J: TRBJ1-5
CDR3: CASSGLNNQPQHF

size: -
V: TRBV12-2
J: TRBJ2-5
CDR3: CASRFDRSVTQYF

size: -
V: TRBV28
J: TRBJ1-1
CDR3: CASSPQGIGSAFF

size: few
V: TRBV5-1
J: TRBJ2-7
CDR3: CASSPASGVAYEQYF

size: few
V: TRBV6-5
J: TRBJ2-1
CDR3: CASSYSIPSSYNEQFF

size: -
V: TRBV19
J: TRBJ2-7
CDR3: CASSMADRQGRKYF

size: -
V: TRBV5-1
J: TRBJ2-3
CDR3: CASSLEWGGAAPAQYF

size: few
V: TRBV7-2
J: TRBJ2-1
CDR3: CASSSSIGLAWNEQFF